Following are 19 T cell receptor beta chains from one sample sequenced in a study of regulatory T cells in long-lasting Graves disease. Through Arm-PCR of CDR3 regions and iRepertoire HTBI primers, TCR beta libraries were built. TCRdb reprocessed the multiplex PCR reads with MiXCR, giving one entry per CDR3 protein. The sample consists of around 360,000 distinct CDR3 sequences, 15% to 20% of them appearing once. Time point meaning: newly diagnosed GD, antithyroid drugs for less than 3 months. PBMC RNA served as the TCR library source. This sample also belongs to another study, concerning T cells in Graves' hyperthyroidism and ophthalmopathy.

The sample in question was peripheral blood mononuclear cells (PBMCs), obtained at new diagnosis, from a patient treated with antithyroid drugs. The receptors derive from a woman between 18 and 29 years old with Graves disease.

This clonotype showed up just a few times. The chain is built from TRBV11-2 and TRBJ2-7, with D possibly TRBD2 on 6 matching bases. Germline V CDR1 and CDR2: SGHAT, FQNNGV. This CDR3 is built from 14 residues. V was shortened by 6 bases and J by 0 bases, with 12 bases between the two germline ends. CDR3 in DNA: TGTGCCAGCAGTTTCGGGAGAAGCTCCTACGAGCAGTACTTC. It specifies CASSFGRSSYEQYF.

In this sample, this clonotype turned up a few times. This rearrangement joins TRBV6-1 to TRBJ1-1; no clear D. Trimming stripped 3 bases from V and 2 bases from J, with 13 bases between. The germline gives CDR1 MNHNS, CDR2 SASEGT. This CDR3 comprises 15 residues. DNA of the CDR3: TGTGCCAGCAGTGATACGTTGGGTTATAACACTGAAGCTTTCTTT. Protein product: CASSDTLGYNTEAFF.

This clonotype was found a few times. The genes are TRBV20-1 and TRBJ2-1; weak D call: TRBD1 (8 bases). The DNA end favors TRBJ2-5, so the J call may be wrong. The CDR3 extends over 14 amino acids. The V gene's germline CDR1 is DFQATT and CDR2 SNEGSKA (reference sequence). CDR3 in amino acids: CSAHRTGRAETQYF. The CDR3 region has the DNA TGCAGTGCTCACCGGACAGGGAGGGCTGAGACCCAGTACTTC.

In its sample, this clonotype was seen many times. The chain couples TRBV4-1 to TRBJ1-2; TRBD1 matches 7 bases. Trimming removed 3 bases from V and 4 bases from J; junction bases left unmatched: 5. The CDR3 totals 14 residues. Germline CDR1 and CDR2: MGHRA and YSYEKL. The CDR3 loop is CASSHLGQAYGYTF. The DNA of the CDR3 is TGCGCCAGCAGCCACCTCGGACAGGCCTATGGCTACACCTTC.

This clonotype has ten or more counts. The rearrangement joins TRBV18 to TRBJ2-3; the match to TRBD2 covers 9 bases. The V gene's germline CDR1 is KGHSH and CDR2 LQKENI. The V segment lost 6 bases and the J segment 6 bases; nucleotides outside the gene matches: 16. There are 17 residues in the CDR3. The CDR3 loop is CASSLSTPGLAADTQYF. The CDR3 DNA is TGTGCCAGCTCCCTTTCTACCCCGGGACTAGCCGCGGATACGCAGTATTTT.

The sample holds many counts of this clonotype. The V and J genes are TRBV15 and TRBJ1-2; weak D call: TRBD1 (5 bases). Trimming left V 3 bases short and J 0 bases short, with 11 bases between. Germline V CDR1 and CDR2: LNHNV, YYDKDF (reference sequence). The CDR3 runs 15 residues. The CDR3 bases are TGTGCCACCAGCAGTCGACAGCAATCTAACTATGGCTACACCTTC. Amino acids: CATSSRQQSNYGYTF.

This clonotype was detected many times. CDR3 residues: CASRAEADNSPLHF. In nucleotides, the CDR3 is TGTGCCAGCAGAGCAGAAGCGGATAATTCACCCCTCCACTTT. J is TRBJ1-6 and V is TRBV6-1, with unresolved D. V lost 6 bases, J lost 5 bases, and 11 bases lay in between. The germline CDR1 and CDR2 sequences are MNHNS and SASEGT. The CDR3 length is 14 residues.

Worth noting for this clonotype: A much larger clonotype is one base distant, so this may be a read error. The chain employs TRBV7-9 and TRBJ2-1, with unresolved D. The CDR3 covers 13 residues. Germline CDR1 reads SEHNR; CDR2 reads FQNEAQ (reference sequence). V was clipped by 3 bases and J by 6 bases, with 9 bases between them. This chain's CDR3 is CASSFSGINEQFF. The DNA for the CDR3 is TGTGCCAGCAGCTTCTCCGGAATCAATGAGCAGTTCTTC. Supplemented by reference TRBV7-9 and TRBJ2-1, the full variable domain reads DTGVSQNPRHKITKRGQNVTFRCDPISEHNRLYWYRQTLGQGPEFLTYFQNEAQLEKSRLLSDRFSAERPKGSFSTLEIQRTEQGDSAMYLCASSFSGINEQFFGPGTRLTVL.

Many counts were recorded for this clonotype. The chain has TRBV20-1 and TRBJ2-3, with D unclear. Trimming cost V 3 bases and J 6 bases, with 13 bases left between them. CDR1 and CDR2 (germline): DFQATT, SNEGSKA (reference sequence). The CDR3 is 13 amino acids. The CDR3, as DNA: TGCAGTGCTAGGGGCACCCGGGTGGATACGCAGTATTTT. Translated, it gives CSARGTRVDTQYF.

This clonotype was counted a single time. The chain combines TRBV6-2 or TRBV6-3 with TRBJ1-6, with D possibly matching TRBD1 (5 bases). Trimming took off 2 bases at V and 9 bases at J, with 17 bases between the two ends. Germline-derived CDR1 and CDR2 are MNHEY and SVGEGT. The CDR3 covers 16 residues. The CDR3 region has the DNA TGTGCCAGCAGTTACGACAGAAGTACGGTTGGTTCACCCCTCCACTTT. Residues: CASSYDRSTVGSPLHF.

This clonotype occurred many times. The V and J genes are TRBV11-2 and TRBJ2-3; TRBD2 is a possible D gene (5 bases). The CDR3 spans 15 residues. Germline-derived CDR1 and CDR2 are SGHAT and FQNNGV. V gave up 3 bases and J gave up 2 bases, with 12 bases separating them. Here the CDR3 reads CASSFRTSPTDTQYF. CDR3 nucleotide sequence: TGTGCCAGCAGCTTCAGAACTAGTCCCACAGATACGCAGTATTTT.

The rearrangement links TRBV29-1 to TRBJ1-2; D not certain. Germline CDR1 SQVTM, CDR2 ANQGSEA. CDR3 length equals 12 residues. V was shortened by 4 bases and J by 5 bases, with 11 bases between the two germline ends. The CDR3, as DNA: TGCAGCGTTGGTCCCCATAATTATGGCTACACCTTC. Encoded protein: CSVGPHNYGYTF.

On this clonotype itself: One junction end does not reproduce the germline sequence, and a read error may be involved. The chain has TRBV5-5 and TRBJ1-1; D unresolved. CDR1 is SGHKS and CDR2 is YYEKEE in the germline V gene (reference sequence). CDR3 length: 13 amino acids. CDR3 protein: CASTFRLNTEAIF. CDR3 DNA: TGTGCCAGCACCTTTAGACTGAACACTGAAGCTATCTTT. Combining the CDR3 with reference TRBV5-5 and TRBJ1-1 gives the whole variable domain DAGVTQSPTHLIKTRGQQVTLRCSPISGHKSVSWYQQVLGQGPQFIFQYYEKEERGRGNFPDRFSARQFPNYSSELNVNALLLGDSALYLCASTFRLNTEAIFGQGTRLTVV.

This clonotype was seen at least ten times. The chain employs TRBV2 and TRBJ1-2; D unclear. Trimming left V 4 bases short and J 8 bases short, with 14 bases between. The V gene's germline CDR1 is SNHLY and CDR2 FYNNEI. CDR3 size: 13 residues. The CDR3 DNA reads TGTGCCAGCAGTGTTGAGGGTCTAGGGGGCTACACCTTC. It is translated as CASSVEGLGGYTF.

This clonotype was found many times. V usage is TRBV18 and J usage is TRBJ1-6, with D unresolved. V lost 0 bases to trimming and J lost 0 bases, with 9 bases between them. There are 17 residues in the CDR3. Germline V gene sequence: CDR1 KGHSH, CDR2 LQKENI. Written as DNA, the CDR3 is TGTGCCAGCTCACCACCTTCGCTGAGCTCCTATAATTCACCCCTCCACTTT. It codes for CASSPPSLSSYNSPLHF. The full variable domain, its missing parts supplied by reference TRBV18 and TRBJ1-6, is NAGVMQNPRHLVRRRGQEARLRCSPMKGHSHVYWYRQLPEEGLKFMVYLQKENIIDESGMPKERFSAEFPKEGPSILRIQQVVRGDSAAYFCASSPPSLSSYNSPLHFGNGTRLTVT.

This clonotype was picked up many times. V gene TRBV28 combines with J gene TRBJ2-3, with D tentatively TRBD1 (6 bases). The CDR3 consists of 12 residues. V was cut by 2 bases and J by 7 bases, with 7 bases left in between. Germline lookup yields CDR1 MDHEN and CDR2 SYDVKM. CDR3 nucleotide sequence: TGTGCCAGCAGTTTAGGGACATATACGCAGTATTTT. This gives the protein CASSLGTYTQYF. The variable domain in full, with the rest retrieved from reference TRBV28 and TRBJ2-3, is DVKVTQSSRYLVKRTGEKVFLECVQDMDHENMFWYRQDPGLGLRLIYFSYDVKMKEKGDIPEGYSVSREKKERFSLILESASTNQTSMYLCASSLGTYTQYFGPGTRLTVL.

The sample holds a few counts of this clonotype. The chain has TRBV3-1 and TRBJ2-6; 7 bases fit TRBD1. V was pared by 3 bases and J by 2 bases, with 4 bases of the junction left unmatched. The CDR3 is made up of 16 amino acids. The germline gives CDR1 LGHDT, CDR2 YNNKEL (reference sequence). The CDR3 sequence is CASSHMQGAGANVLTF. CDR3 in DNA: TGTGCCAGCAGCCATATGCAGGGGGCTGGGGCCAACGTCCTGACTTTC.

V is TRBV14 and J is TRBJ1-2; no firm D call. This CDR3 contains 13 residues. Germline loops: CDR1 SGHDN, CDR2 FVKESK. The V end was cut by 1 base, the J end by 5 bases, with 8 bases between. The CDR3 here is CASSQGSGYGYTF. The CDR3, as DNA: TGTGCCAGCAGCCAAGGTTCCGGGTATGGCTACACCTTC.

The sample holds many counts of this clonotype. This sequence joins TRBV3-1 and TRBJ2-1, with 12 bases that match TRBD2. Germline CDR1 reads LGHDT; CDR2 reads YNNKEL (reference sequence). CDR3 size: 16 residues. V shed 5 bases, J shed 12 bases, and the junction held 14 bases outside the gene matches. CDR3: CASSYRLAGDLVGQFF. The CDR3 DNA reads as TGTGCCAGCAGCTACAGACTAGCGGGAGACTTGGTGGGGCAGTTCTTC.